Each of the 10 T cell receptor beta chains below was sequenced from the same sample in a study of CD8+ T cells in alopecia areata. Regarding treatment: oral pan-JAK inhibitor, 5-10 mg twice daily. Sequencing templates came from extracted RNA that was reverse transcribed into cDNA. Here immunoSEQ multiplex PCR was the method, and the copy in TCRdb shows in-frame clones only, minus some. The sample records about 200,000 clones, more than 55% being singletons. The sequencing used CD4+ T cells sorted from blood, collected at week 4, from a patient treated with tofacitinib. All receptors derive from a human donor with alopecia areata.

This chain uses TRBV6-4 with TRBJ1-5, with 9 bases identical to TRBD1. In germline, CDR1 is MRHNA, CDR2 SNTAGT. The CDR3 has 13 residues. V shed 6 bases, J shed 5 bases, and the junction held 2 bases outside the gene matches. In DNA form, the CDR3 reads TGTGCCAGCAGGGGACAGGGACATCAGCCCCAGCATTTT. Protein sequence: CASRGQGHQPQHF.

This rearrangement joins TRBV7-9 to TRBJ2-3; the D is unclear. The germline CDR1 and CDR2 sequences are SEHNR and FQNEAQ (reference sequence). The CDR3 spans 11 residues. In nucleotides, the CDR3 is TGTGTCCTACTGCCCACAGATACGCAGTATTTT. Protein sequence: CVLLPTDTQYF.

This clone turned up a few times. The chain is built from TRBV29-1 and TRBJ2-7; 8 positions match TRBD1. The CDR3 is made up of 13 amino acids. The germline V gene encodes CDR1 SQVTM and CDR2 ANQGSEA. The J segment lost 6 bases and the V segment lost 6 bases, leaving 10 bases of the junction unmatched. The CDR3 sequence: CSVSNGQGVEQYF. In DNA, the CDR3 is TGCAGCGTCTCAAACGGACAGGGAGTCGAGCAGTACTTC.

This clone has a handful of counts. The chain joins TRBV2 to TRBJ2-5; D remains unclear. Germline assignment: CDR1 SNHLY and CDR2 FYNNEI. The CDR3 spans 12 residues. Trimming took 8 bases from V and 2 from J, leaving 9 bases between them. The CDR3 region has the DNA TGTGCCAGCTGTAGAGGTCAAGAGACCCAGTACTTC. Translated: CASCRGQETQYF. The variable domain in full, with the rest retrieved from reference TRBV2 and TRBJ2-5, is EPEVTQTPSHQVTQMGQEVILRCVPISNHLYFYWYRQILGQKVEFLVSFYNNEISEKSEIFDDQFSVERPDGSNFTLKIRSTKLEDSAMYFCASCRGQETQYFGPGTRLLVL.

This clone was detected only a few times. This sequence joins TRBV7-2 and TRBJ1-3; no clear D. The V and J ends lost 5 bases and 0 bases respectively, with 8 bases between them. This CDR3 spans 14 amino acids. The germline V gene has CDR1 SGHTA and CDR2 FQGNSA. The CDR3 region has the DNA TGTGCCAGCAGCGTGGACGGCTCTGGAAACACCATATATTTT. Translation gives CASSVDGSGNTIYF.

There are a few counts of this clone. This CDR3 is missing its conserved last phenylalanine or tryptophan, likely due to a read error. The limits of the CDR3 on the DNA are not certain, so only TCRdb's listed CDR3 is given. The chain carries TRBV20-1 and TRBJ2-3; the table's D call, TRBD2, has no DNA check behind it. The germline gives CDR1 DFQATT, CDR2 SNEGSKA (reference sequence). With termini counted, the CDR3 has 11 amino acids. The CDR3 reads CSASSSGFTGY.

The rearrangement links TRBV4-1 to TRBJ2-7, with no clear D. Trimming took 2 bases from V and 0 from J, leaving 14 bases between them. The CDR3 has 16 residues. Germline lookup yields CDR1 MGHRA and CDR2 YSYEKL. Here the CDR3 reads CASSQIRIGLSYEQYF. In nucleotides, the CDR3 is TGCGCCAGCAGCCAAATCAGGATTGGTCTCTCCTACGAGCAGTACTTC.

This chain connects TRBV5-1 to TRBJ1-6; possible D gene TRBD1, 5 bases. Germline V lookup: CDR1 SGHRS, CDR2 YFSETQ. The germline V and J ends were trimmed by 5 bases and 6 bases, with 9 bases remaining between them. The CDR3 covers 13 residues. CDR3 amino acids: CASSFDSNSPLHF. CDR3 nucleotide sequence: TGCGCCAGCAGTTTCGACAGTAATTCACCCCTCCACTTT. The full variable domain, with the rest looked up from reference TRBV5-1 and TRBJ1-6, is KAGVTQTPRYLIKTRGQQVTLSCSPISGHRSVSWYQQTPGQGLQFLFEYFSETQRNKGNFPGRFSGRQFSNSRSEMNVSTLELGDSALYLCASSFDSNSPLHFGNGTRLTVT.

This clone was observed a few times. The CDR3 protein is CASSDPAGNTEAFF. CDR3 nucleotide sequence: TGTGCCAGCAGCGACCCAGCAGGGAACACTGAAGCTTTCTTT. The V and J genes are TRBV28 and TRBJ1-1; D gene uncertain. Germline V lookup: CDR1 MDHEN, CDR2 SYDVKM. This CDR3 contains 14 residues. V lost 6 bases, J lost 1 base, and 12 bases lay in between. The entire variable domain, with the rest obtained from reference TRBV28 and TRBJ1-1, is as follows: DVKVTQSSRYLVKRTGEKVFLECVQDMDHENMFWYRQDPGLGLRLIYFSYDVKMKEKGDIPEGYSVSREKKERFSLILESASTNQTSMYLCASSDPAGNTEAFFGQGTRLTVV.

The chain is built from TRBV11-2 and TRBJ2-7; D uncertain. Germline CDR1 reads SGHAT; CDR2 reads FQNNGV. V lost 10 bases, J lost 6 bases, and 10 bases lay in between. CDR3 length: 10 amino acids. In DNA, the CDR3 is TGTGCCACCCACAATTCCGAGCAGTACTTC. It translates to CATHNSEQYF.